What follows are 16 T cell receptor beta chains derived from one specimen sequenced in a study of T cell repertoires in cytomegalovirus infection. TCRdb fed the reads into MiXCR, producing one record per CDR3 protein. This table has about 740,000 distinct CDR3 sequences, less than 40% appearing once. Sample: PBMCs. The receptors originated from a human donor in good health (CMV status not recorded). Some clones in this sample may be carry-over from other donors' samples.

The table lists this clonotype with a few counts. CDR3 protein: CASSFRDGRYNEQFF. The CDR3 bases are TGTGCCAGCAGCTTCCGGGACGGTAGATACAATGAGCAGTTCTTC. The chain employs TRBV7-8 and TRBJ2-1; the D call may be TRBD1 or TRBD2 (5 bases each). Germline lookup yields CDR1 SGHVS and CDR2 FQNEAQ. This CDR3 region has 15 residues. Trimming cost V 3 bases and J 4 bases, with 13 bases left between them. Supplemented by reference TRBV7-8 and TRBJ2-1, the full variable domain reads GAGVSQSPRYKVAKRGQDVALRCDPISGHVSLFWYQQALGQGPEFLTYFQNEAQLDKSGLPSDRFFAERPEGSVSTLKIQRTQQEDSAVYLCASSFRDGRYNEQFFGPGTRLTVL.

V is TRBV19 and J is TRBJ2-7; the D gene is possibly TRBD1 (6 bases). The length of the CDR3 is 14 residues. The V gene lost 4 bases and the J gene lost 2 bases, with 12 bases spanning the gap. Germline CDR1 LNHDA, CDR2 SQIVND (reference sequence). This chain's CDR3 is CASSKGHGPYEQYF. CDR3 in DNA: TGTGCCAGTAGTAAGGGACATGGACCCTACGAGCAGTACTTC.

Only a few counts were recorded for this clonotype. Relative to the germline gene, one junction end is altered; a read error may explain this. This chain connects TRBV9 to TRBJ2-1; D may be TRBD1 (5 bases). The CDR3 consists of 15 residues. Germline lookup yields CDR1 SGDLS and CDR2 YYNGEE. For the CDR3, the DNA is TGTTCCAGCAGCCCCGCGGACAACTCCTACAATGAGCAGTTCTTC. It is translated as CSSSPADNSYNEQFF.

This clonotype was counted at least ten times. The chain recombines TRBV12-3 or TRBV12-4 with TRBJ1-1; 9 bases are a match to TRBD1. The CDR3 contains 13 residues. Germline trimming cut 4 bases from V and 11 bases from J; bases unmatched to any gene: 8. Here the CDR3 reads CASSSRDREAAFF. CDR3 nucleotide sequence: TGTGCCAGCAGTTCCCGGGACAGGGAGGCCGCTTTCTTT.

The V call is TRBV12-3 or TRBV12-4, the J call TRBJ2-3; no definite D call. V was cut by 7 bases and J by 7 bases, with 12 bases left in between. The CDR3 consists of 12 residues. The CDR3 here is CASTEQFNTQYF. In DNA, the CDR3 is TGTGCCAGCACCGAACAGTTCAATACGCAGTATTTT.

The gene calls are TRBV6-1 and TRBJ2-2; 9 nucleotides match TRBD2. Germline V lookup: CDR1 MNHNS, CDR2 SASEGT. The CDR3 consists of 17 residues. Unmatched junction bases numbered 13, after V lost 6 bases and J lost 5 bases. For the CDR3, the DNA is TGTGCCAGCAGAGAGGAGGCCGGGACTAGCTTTACCGGGGAGCTGTTTTTT. It yields the protein CASREEAGTSFTGELFF.

The chain combines TRBV28 with TRBJ1-1; 10 nucleotides line up with TRBD1. CDR3 size: 17 residues. Germline V gives CDR1 MDHEN, CDR2 SYDVKM. J was trimmed by 3 bases and V by 5 bases; bases with no gene match: 12. CDR3 nucleotides: TGTGCCAGCAGTGCCGGGACAGGGGAGTATCGGGACACTGAAGCTTTCTTT. It yields the protein CASSAGTGEYRDTEAFF.

The rearrangement joins TRBV7-2 to TRBJ2-7; tentative D call: TRBD2 (7 bases). This CDR3 region has 18 residues. Germline loops: CDR1 SGHTA, CDR2 FQGNSA. The V end was cut by 6 bases, the J end by 3 bases, with 27 bases between. The CDR3 loop reads CASSQAGIWGGFYYEQYF. DNA for the CDR3: TGTGCCAGCAGTCAGGCCGGAATCTGGGGGGGCTTCTACTACGAGCAGTACTTC.

V is TRBV4-1 and J is TRBJ1-5; 8 bases map to TRBD1. CDR1 is MGHRA and CDR2 is YSYEKL in the germline V gene. CDR3 length: 16 amino acids. V dropped 4 bases and J dropped 4; count of bases not matched to a gene: 9. Here the CDR3 reads CASSPIGTGLNQPQHF. DNA of the CDR3: TGCGCCAGCAGCCCAATAGGGACAGGCCTTAATCAGCCCCAGCATTTT.

The rearrangement joins TRBV2 to TRBJ2-5; D ambiguous. Between the trimmed V and J ends, which lost 7 bases and 4 bases, there was a span of 13 bases. Germline lookup yields CDR1 SNHLY and CDR2 FYNNEI. The CDR3 is 13 residues long. The CDR3 sequence is CASTSGLGETQYF. The CDR3 nucleotides read TGTGCCAGCACTTCCGGGTTGGGAGAGACCCAGTACTTC.

The chain carries TRBV10-3 and TRBJ2-3; 7 bases are shared with TRBD2. Losses at the gene ends were 3 bases for V and 4 bases for J; bases not matched to a gene: 4. Germline V lookup: CDR1 ENHRY, CDR2 SYGVKD. The CDR3 consists of 14 residues. As DNA, the CDR3 is TGTGCCATCAGTGACGGCGGGAGTCCAGATACGCAGTATTTT. It encodes CAISDGGSPDTQYF.

The rearrangement links TRBV28 to TRBJ1-4, with TRBD1 as a possible D gene (6 bases). Per the germline V gene, CDR1 is MDHEN and CDR2 is SYDVKM. V was shortened by 4 bases and J by 8 bases, with 17 bases between the two germline ends. This CDR3 spans 15 amino acids. The CDR3 sequence is CASSSIQGLEEKLFF. The CDR3 nucleotides are TGTGCCAGCAGTTCGATACAGGGTCTCGAGGAAAAACTGTTTTTT.

The chain uses TRBV15 and TRBJ2-3; 11 bases are a match to TRBD2. Trimming at V came to 1 base and at J to 0 bases, leaving 0 bases not matched to a gene. The CDR3 totals 16 residues. The germline V gene has CDR1 LNHNV and CDR2 YYDKDF (reference sequence). In DNA form, the CDR3 reads TGTGCCACCAGCAGAGGGACTAGCGGGAGCACAGATACGCAGTATTTT. This translates into CATSRGTSGSTDTQYF. Complete variable domain (other parts from reference TRBV15 and TRBJ2-3): DAMVIQNPRYQVTQFGKPVTLSCSQTLNHNVMYWYQQKSSQAPKLLFHYYDKDFNNEADTPDNFQSRRPNTSFCFLDIRSPGLGDTAMYLCATSRGTSGSTDTQYFGPGTRLTVL.

The CDR3 region is CASSINGDTEAFF. In DNA form, the CDR3 reads TGTGCCAGTAGTATAAATGGGGACACTGAAGCTTTCTTT. V gene TRBV19 combines with J gene TRBJ1-1; D gene ambiguous. Germline values: CDR1 LNHDA, CDR2 SQIVND (reference sequence). V lost 2 bases and J lost 3, with 7 bases in between. This CDR3 is 13 amino acids long. The whole variable domain, remainder taken from reference TRBV19 and TRBJ1-1, is DGGITQSPKYLFRKEGQNVTLSCEQNLNHDAMYWYRQDPGQGLRLIYYSQIVNDFQKGDIAEGYSVSREKKESFPLTVTSAQKNPTAFYLCASSINGDTEAFFGQGTRLTVV.

V is TRBV6-1 and J is TRBJ2-7; TRBD2 is a possible D gene (5 bases). Trimming took 2 bases from V and 3 from J, leaving 11 bases between them. In germline, CDR1 is MNHNS, CDR2 SASEGT. The CDR3 runs 14 residues. CDR3 amino acids: CASSEFFGNYEQYF. The CDR3 bases are TGTGCCAGCAGTGAATTTTTCGGGAACTACGAGCAGTACTTC.

V is TRBV18 and J is TRBJ2-1; D remains unclear. The CDR3 extends over 15 amino acids. V was shortened by 3 bases and J by 0 bases, with 9 bases between the two germline ends. Germline V gene data show CDR1 as KGHSH and CDR2 as LQKENI. CDR3 coding DNA: TGTGCCAGCTCACCCCCAAAGAGCTCCTACAATGAGCAGTTCTTC. The encoded protein is CASSPPKSSYNEQFF.